The rows below give T cell receptor beta chains drawn from one sample of a study of tumour-infiltrating T cells in Burkitt lymphoma. The data were produced by immunoSEQ multiplex PCR, yet TCRdb's version contains in-frame clones alone and is incomplete. Among approximately 570 clones, around 89% were seen once, and the ten largest hold over 15%. The sample consisted of tumor tissue. The source is a human donor with diffuse large B-cell lymphoma. Each CDR3 is given with its conserved first and last residue. The D gene is left open where the match is weak. Clone size appears in some rows only: once, few, many, or a class for an expanded clone.

>NA|TRBV1|TRBJ2-6|NA
TGCACCAGCAGGGGACAAAGTCGGGCCAACGTCCTGACTTTC
CTSRGQSRANVLTF
>NA|TRBV6-1|TRBJ1-4|NA
TGTGCCAGCAGGGACCAATCCGGGATCCATGAAAAACTGTTTTTT
CASRDQSGIHEKLFF
>TRBD1|TRBV30|TRBJ2-2|NA
TGCGCCTGGAGTGAAGGTGACAGGGAATACACCGGGGAGCTGTTTTTT
CAWSEGDREYTGELFF
>NA|TRBV5-1|TRBJ2-3|once
TGCGCCAGCAGCCTGGACGTGGGGCCCACAGATACGCAGTATTTT
CASSLDVGPTDTQYF
>TRBD2|TRBV7-7|TRBJ2-3|NA
TGTGCTAGCAGCTTCGGGACTAGCAGCAATACGCAGTATTTT
CASSFGTSSNTQYF
>NA|TRBV21-1|TRBJ2-3|NA
TGTGCCAGCAGCGTCCGACGCGCTCCTAGCGGGGGCCCATATACGCAGTATTTT
CASSVRRAPSGGPYTQYF
>NA|TRBV9|TRBJ1-1|NA
TGTGCCAGCAGCGTAGCTAGAGAGTTGAACACTGAAGCTTTCTTT
CASSVARELNTEAFF
>TRBD1|TRBV5-1|TRBJ2-2|NA
TGCGCCAGCAGCGAAGGGACAGGGGTCGGGGAGCTGTTTTTT
CASSEGTGVGELFF
>NA|TRBV19|TRBJ1-4|NA
TGTGCCAGTAGTGCGGATAGCTCATACTTTGAAAAACTGTTTTTT
CASSADSSYFEKLFF
>NA|TRBV11-3|TRBJ2-7|once
TGTGCCAGCAGCTTAGCGTCGGGGCAGACCTACGAGCAGTACTTC
CASSLASGQTYEQYF
>NA|TRBV7-6|TRBJ2-4|NA
TGTGCCAGCAGCCGCGAACCAGGGGGGAACATTCAGTACTTC
CASSREPGGNIQYF
>NA|TRBV11-2|TRBJ1-6|few
TGTGCCAGCAGCTTAGGCGGTAATTCACCCCTCCACTTT
CASSLGGNSPLHF
>TRBD1|TRBV5-1|TRBJ1-1|NA
TGCGCCAGCAGCTTGGTAGGGGGCGGCCTCATGAACACTGAAGCTTTCTTT
CASSLVGGGLMNTEAFF
>TRBD1|TRBV13|TRBJ2-7|NA
TGTGCCAGCAGCTATACAGGGGTAAGCCACGAGCAGTACTTC
CASSYTGVSHEQYF
>NA|TRBV19|TRBJ1-1|NA
TGTGCCAGTAGGAGAAAAGGGATTGGGAACACTGAAGCTTTCTTT
CASRRKGIGNTEAFF
>NA|TRBV6-5|TRBJ1-1|NA
TGTGCCAGCAGCTACCTGGGGCCGGGTAACACTGAAGCTTTCTTT
CASSYLGPGNTEAFF